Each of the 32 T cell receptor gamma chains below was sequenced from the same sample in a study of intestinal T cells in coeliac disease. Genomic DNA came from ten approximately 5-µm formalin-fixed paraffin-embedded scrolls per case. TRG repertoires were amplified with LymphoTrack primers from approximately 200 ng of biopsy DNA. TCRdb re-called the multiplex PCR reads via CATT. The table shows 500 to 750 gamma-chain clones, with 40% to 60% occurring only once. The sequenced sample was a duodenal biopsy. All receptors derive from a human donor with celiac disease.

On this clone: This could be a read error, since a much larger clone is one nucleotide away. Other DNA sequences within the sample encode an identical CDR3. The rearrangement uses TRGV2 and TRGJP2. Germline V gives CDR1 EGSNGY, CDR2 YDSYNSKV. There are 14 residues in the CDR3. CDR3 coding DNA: TGCGCCACCTGGGACTTGAGTAGTGATTGGATCAAGACGTTT. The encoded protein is CATWDLSSDWIKTF.

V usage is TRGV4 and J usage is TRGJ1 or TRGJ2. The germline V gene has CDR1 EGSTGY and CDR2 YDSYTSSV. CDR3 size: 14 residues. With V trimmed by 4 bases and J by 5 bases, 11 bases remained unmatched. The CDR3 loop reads CATWDGQWNYKKLF. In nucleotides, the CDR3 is TGTGCCACCTGGGACGGGCAGTGGAATTATAAGAAACTCTTT.

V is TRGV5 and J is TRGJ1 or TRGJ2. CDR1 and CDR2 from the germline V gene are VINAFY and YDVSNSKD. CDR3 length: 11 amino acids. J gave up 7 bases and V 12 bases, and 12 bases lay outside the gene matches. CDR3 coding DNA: TGTGCCCACACTGGAGGGTATAAGAAACTCTTT. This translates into CAHTGGYKKLF.

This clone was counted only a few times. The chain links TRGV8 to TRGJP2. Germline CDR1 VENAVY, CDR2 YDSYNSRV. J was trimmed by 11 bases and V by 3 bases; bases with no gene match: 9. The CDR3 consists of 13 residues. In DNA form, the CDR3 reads TGTGCCACCTGGGATGAAGACTTCTGGATCAAGACGTTT. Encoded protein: CATWDEDFWIKTF.

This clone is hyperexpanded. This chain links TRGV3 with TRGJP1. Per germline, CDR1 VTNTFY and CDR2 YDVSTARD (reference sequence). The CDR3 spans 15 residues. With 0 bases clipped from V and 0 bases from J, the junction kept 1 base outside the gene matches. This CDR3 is CATWDRDTTGWFKIF. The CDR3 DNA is TGTGCCACCTGGGACAGGGATACCACTGGTTGGTTCAAGATATTT.

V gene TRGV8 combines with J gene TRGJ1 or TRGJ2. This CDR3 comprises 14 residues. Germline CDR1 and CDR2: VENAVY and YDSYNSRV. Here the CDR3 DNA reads TGTGCACCTGGGATAGAGGTCAGTTATTATAAGAAACTCTTT. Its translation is CAPGIEVSYYKKLF.

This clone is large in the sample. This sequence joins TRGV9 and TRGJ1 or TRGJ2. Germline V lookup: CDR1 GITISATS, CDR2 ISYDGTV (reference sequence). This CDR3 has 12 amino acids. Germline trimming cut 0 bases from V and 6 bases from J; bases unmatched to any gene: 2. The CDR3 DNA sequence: TGTGCCTTGTGGGAGGTGGCTTATAAGAAACTCTTT. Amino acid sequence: CALWEVAYKKLF.

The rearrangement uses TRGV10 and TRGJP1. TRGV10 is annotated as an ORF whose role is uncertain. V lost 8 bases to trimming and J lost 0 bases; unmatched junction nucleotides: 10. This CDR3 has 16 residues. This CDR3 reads CAAWTPLDTTGWFKIF. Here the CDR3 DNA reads TGTGCTGCGTGGACTCCCTTAGATACCACTGGTTGGTTCAAGATATTT.

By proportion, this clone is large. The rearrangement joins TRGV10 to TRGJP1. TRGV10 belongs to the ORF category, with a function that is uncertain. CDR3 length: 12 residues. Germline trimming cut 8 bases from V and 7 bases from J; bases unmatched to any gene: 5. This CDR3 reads CAAWDFGWFKIF. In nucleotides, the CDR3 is TGTGCTGCGTGGGATTTTGGTTGGTTCAAGATATTT.

The CDR3 DNA follows: TGTGCCTTGTGGGGGCACTGGTTGGGTTCAAAGATATTT. It specifies CALWGHWLGSKIF. The rearrangement joins TRGV9 to TRGJP1. CDR1 GITISATS and CDR2 ISYDGTV come from the germline V gene (reference sequence). The ends lost 5 bases at V and 17 bases at J; junction bases unmatched: 17. The CDR3 is 13 residues long.

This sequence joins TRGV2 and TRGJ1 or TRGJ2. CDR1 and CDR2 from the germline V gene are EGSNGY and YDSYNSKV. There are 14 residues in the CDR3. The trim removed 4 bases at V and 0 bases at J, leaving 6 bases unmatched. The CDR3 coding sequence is TGTGCCACCTGGGAGGGGGGGAATTATTATAAGAAACTCTTT. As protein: CATWEGGNYYKKLF.

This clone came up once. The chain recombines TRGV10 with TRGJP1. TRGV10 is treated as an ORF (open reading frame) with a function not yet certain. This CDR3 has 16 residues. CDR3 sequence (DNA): TGTGCCTGCGTGGGATTTGGGGGGACCACTGGTTGGTTCAAGATATTT. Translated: CACVGFGGTTGWFKIF.

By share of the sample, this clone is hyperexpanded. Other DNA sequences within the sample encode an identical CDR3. As DNA, the CDR3 is TGTGCCACCCAGTGGTGCAATAGTAGTGATTGGATCAAGACGTTT. As protein: CATQWCNSSDWIKTF. The rearrangement uses TRGV2 and TRGJP2. V lost 9 bases, J lost 0 bases, and 10 bases stayed unmatched. The CDR3 totals 15 residues. Per germline, CDR1 EGSNGY and CDR2 YDSYNSKV.

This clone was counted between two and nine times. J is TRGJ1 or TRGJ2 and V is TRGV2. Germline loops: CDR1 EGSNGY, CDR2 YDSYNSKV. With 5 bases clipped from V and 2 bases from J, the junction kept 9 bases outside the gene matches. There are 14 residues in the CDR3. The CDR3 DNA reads TGTGCCACCTGGGGACGGCACGATTATTATAAGAAACTCTTT. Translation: CATWGRHDYYKKLF.

The CDR3 DNA is TGTGCCACCTGGGATAGTAGGGAAGAACTCTTT. Its translation is CATWDSREELF. The V gene is TRGV8, the J gene TRGJ1 or TRGJ2. The CDR3 extends over 11 amino acids. Trimming at V came to 1 base and at J to 14 bases, leaving 8 bases not matched to a gene. Germline lookup yields CDR1 VENAVY and CDR2 YDSYNSRV.

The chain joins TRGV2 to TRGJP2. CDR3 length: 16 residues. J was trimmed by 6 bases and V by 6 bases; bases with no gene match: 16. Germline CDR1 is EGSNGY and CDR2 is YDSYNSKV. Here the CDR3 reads CATWTAKPRGDWIKTF. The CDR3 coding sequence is TGTGCCACCTGGACGGCCAAACCGCGGGGTGATTGGATCAAGACGTTT.

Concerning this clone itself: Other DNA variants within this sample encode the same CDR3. CDR3 in DNA: TGTGCCACCCCCGGGGGTGGATATAAGAAACTCTTT. Protein product: CATPGGGYKKLF. The chain carries TRGV3 and TRGJ1 or TRGJ2. Trimming cost V 9 bases and J 7 bases; bases outside gene matches: 12. CDR1 VTNTFY and CDR2 YDVSTARD come from the germline V gene (reference sequence). This CDR3 is 12 amino acids long.

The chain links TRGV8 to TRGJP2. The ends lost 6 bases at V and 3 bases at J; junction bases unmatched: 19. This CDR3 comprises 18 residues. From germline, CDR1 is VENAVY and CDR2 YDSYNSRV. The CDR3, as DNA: TGTGCCACCTGGTTTGTCACACCCCGTATACGTAGTGATTGGATCAAGACGTTT. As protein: CATWFVTPRIRSDWIKTF.

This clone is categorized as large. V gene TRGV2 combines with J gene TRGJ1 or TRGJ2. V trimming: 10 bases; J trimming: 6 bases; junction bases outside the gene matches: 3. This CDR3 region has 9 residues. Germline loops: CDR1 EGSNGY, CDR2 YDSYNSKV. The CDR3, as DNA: TGTGCCACGGGTTATAAGAAACTCTTT. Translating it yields CATGYKKLF.

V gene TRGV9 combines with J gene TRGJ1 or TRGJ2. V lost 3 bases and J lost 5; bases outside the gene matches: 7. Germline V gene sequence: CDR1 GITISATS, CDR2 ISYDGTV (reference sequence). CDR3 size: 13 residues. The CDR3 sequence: CALWEPGHYKKLF. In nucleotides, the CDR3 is TGTGCCTTGTGGGAGCCTGGGCATTATAAGAAACTCTTT.

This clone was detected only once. In nucleotides, the CDR3 is TGTGCCCACCTGGGTTATTATAAGAAACTCTTT. This translates into CAHLGYYKKLF. The chain employs TRGV5 and TRGJ1 or TRGJ2. The CDR3 contains 11 residues. Germline V gives CDR1 VINAFY, CDR2 YDVSNSKD. The V gene end was trimmed by 12 bases and the J gene end by 3 bases; junction bases not matched to a gene: 8.

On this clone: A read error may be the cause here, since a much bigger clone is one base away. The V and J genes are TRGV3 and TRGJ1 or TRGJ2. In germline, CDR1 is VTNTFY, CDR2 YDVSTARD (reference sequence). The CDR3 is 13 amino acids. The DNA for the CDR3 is TGTGCCACCTGGGACAGGCGGAGTTATAAGAAACTCTTC. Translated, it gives CATWDRRSYKKLF.

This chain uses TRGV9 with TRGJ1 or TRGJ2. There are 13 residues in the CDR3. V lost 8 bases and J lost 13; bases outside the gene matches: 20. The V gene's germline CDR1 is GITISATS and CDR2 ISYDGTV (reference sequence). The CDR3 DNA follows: TGTGCCTTGTCGGGAGGTGTTAGTATAAGTAAACTCTTT. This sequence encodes CALSGGVSISKLF.

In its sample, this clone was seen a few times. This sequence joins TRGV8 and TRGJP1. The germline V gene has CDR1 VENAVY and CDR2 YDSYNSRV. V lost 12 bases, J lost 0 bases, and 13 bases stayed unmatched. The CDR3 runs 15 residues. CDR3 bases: TGTGCCCACCTGGGACGTGATACCACTGGTTGGTTCAAGATATTT. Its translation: CAHLGRDTTGWFKIF.

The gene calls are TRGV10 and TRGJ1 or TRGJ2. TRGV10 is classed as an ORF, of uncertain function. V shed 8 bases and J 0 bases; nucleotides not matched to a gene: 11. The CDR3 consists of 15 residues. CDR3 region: CAAWDSPSNYYKKLF. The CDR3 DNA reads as TGTGCTGCGTGGGATTCCCCCTCGAATTATTATAAGAAACTCTTT.

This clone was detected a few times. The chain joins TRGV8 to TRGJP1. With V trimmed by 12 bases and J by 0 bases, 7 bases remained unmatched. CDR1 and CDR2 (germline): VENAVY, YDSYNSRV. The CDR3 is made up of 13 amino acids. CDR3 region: CAPLYTTGWFKIF. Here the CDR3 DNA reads TGTGCCCCACTCTATACCACTGGTTGGTTCAAGATATTT.

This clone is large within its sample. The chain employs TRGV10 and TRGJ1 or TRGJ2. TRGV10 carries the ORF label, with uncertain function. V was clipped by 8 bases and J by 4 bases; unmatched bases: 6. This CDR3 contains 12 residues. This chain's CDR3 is CAAWAPYYKKLF. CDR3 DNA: TGTGCTGCGTGGGCCCCCTATTATAAGAAACTCTTT.

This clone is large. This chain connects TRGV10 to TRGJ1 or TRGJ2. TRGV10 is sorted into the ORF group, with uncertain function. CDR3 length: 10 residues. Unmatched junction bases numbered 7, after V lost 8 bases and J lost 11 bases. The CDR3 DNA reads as TGTGCTGCGTGGGATTTAGAGAAACTCTTT. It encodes CAAWDLEKLF.

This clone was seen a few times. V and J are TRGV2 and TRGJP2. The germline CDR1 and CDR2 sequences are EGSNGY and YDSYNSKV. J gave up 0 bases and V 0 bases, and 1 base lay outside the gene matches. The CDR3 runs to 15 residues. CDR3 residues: CATWDGDSSDWIKTF. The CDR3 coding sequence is TGTGCCACCTGGGACGGGGATAGTAGTGATTGGATCAAGACGTTT.

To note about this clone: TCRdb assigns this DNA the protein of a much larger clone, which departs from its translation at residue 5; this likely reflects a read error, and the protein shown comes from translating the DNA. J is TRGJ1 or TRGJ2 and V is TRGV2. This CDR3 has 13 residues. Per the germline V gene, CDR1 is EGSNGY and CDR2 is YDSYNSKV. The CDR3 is CATWGGNYYKKLF. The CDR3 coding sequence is TGTGCCACCTGGGGCGGGAATTATTATAAGAAACTCTTT.

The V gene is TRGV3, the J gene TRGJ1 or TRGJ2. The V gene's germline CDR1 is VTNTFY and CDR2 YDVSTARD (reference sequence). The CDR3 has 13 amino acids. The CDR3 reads CAPRTEDYYKKLF. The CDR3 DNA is TGTGCACCACGGACGGAAGATTATTATAAGAAACTCTTT.

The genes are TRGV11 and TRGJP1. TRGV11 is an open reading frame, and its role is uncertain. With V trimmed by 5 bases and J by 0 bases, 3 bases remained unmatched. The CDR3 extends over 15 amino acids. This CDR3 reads CACWINHTTGWFKIF. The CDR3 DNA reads TGTGCCTGCTGGATTAACCATACCACTGGTTGGTTCAAGATATTT.